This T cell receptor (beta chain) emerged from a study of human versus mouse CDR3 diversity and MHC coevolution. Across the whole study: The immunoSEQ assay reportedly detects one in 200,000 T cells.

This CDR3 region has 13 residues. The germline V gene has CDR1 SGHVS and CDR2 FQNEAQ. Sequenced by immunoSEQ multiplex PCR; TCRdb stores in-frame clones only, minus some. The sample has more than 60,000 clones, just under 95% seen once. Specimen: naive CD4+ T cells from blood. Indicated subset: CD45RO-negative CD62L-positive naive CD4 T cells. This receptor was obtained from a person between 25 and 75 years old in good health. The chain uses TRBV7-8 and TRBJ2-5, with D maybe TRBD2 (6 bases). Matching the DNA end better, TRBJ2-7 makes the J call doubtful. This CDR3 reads CASSQSRRGEQYF. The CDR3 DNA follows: TGTGCCAGCAGCCAGAGCAGGAGGGGCGAGCAGTACTTC.